Below, one TCR beta chain is given with its context. Its antigen is unknown. Germline V CDR1 and CDR2: DFQATT, SNEGSKA (reference sequence). The CDR3 covers 15 residues. This sample is part of a study of CXCR3-negative and CXCR3-positive naive CD8 T cells. Carrying UMI labels, the TRB cDNA libraries were prepared through 5' RACE. TCRdb reprocessed the 5' RACE reads; each CDR3 protein has one entry and no DNA is given. Recorded here are 90,000 to 100,000 distinct CDR3 sequences; the top ten clones represent roughly 1.1%. General study points: Freshly isolated PBMCs were used in most assays, given partial CXCR3 loss after freezing. Hydrophobicity was higher for TRB CDR3s found in CXCR3-positive naive cells than in CXCR3-negative naive cells.

By phenotype, naive CD8+ T cells were CD45RO-CCR7+CD27+CD95-. The source material was naive CXCR3+ CD8+ T cells from blood. Subset: CD45RO-CCR7+CD27+CD95- naive CD8+ T cells expressing CXCR3 (TNR3+). This receptor was taken from a human donor in good health. Some clones in this sample may be carry-over from other donors' samples. V usage is TRBV20-1 and J usage is TRBJ2-1; lacking DNA, the TRBD1 call made by TCRdb goes unchecked. The CDR3 loop reads CSARDRDRPYNEQLF.